This is a list of T cell receptor beta chains from one sample in a study of T cell changes during pregnancy in multiple sclerosis. TCRdb's table, derived via immunoSEQ multiplex PCR, lists solely in-frame clones and lacks some. The repertoire has 50,000 to 65,000 clones, about 90% of them found once; the top ten carry 5% to 7.5%. This specimen was peripheral blood, taken in the third trimester of pregnancy. Every receptor here comes from a female donor in good health, enrolled as a control in a pregnancy study. CDR3s leave out the opening cysteine and the closing phenylalanine or tryptophan.

CDR3	V	J
ASSWRAENNEQF	TRBV9	TRBJ2-1
ASSLGSLSAF	TRBV13	TRBJ1-1
AISSGTADTQY	TRBV6-6	TRBJ2-3
ASSADRVSYEQY	TRBV11-3	TRBJ2-7
ASRPGQGTYGYT	TRBV6-4	TRBJ1-2
ATRQGSAEKLF	TRBV10-3	TRBJ1-4
ASSQASLAGVHNEQF	TRBV4-1	TRBJ2-1
AISEVGTNTGELF	TRBV10-3	TRBJ2-2
ASSLAFGGNYGYT	TRBV7-9	TRBJ1-2
ASSLVEVLGTQY	TRBV11-2	TRBJ2-5
ASSIVGGGPYNEQF	TRBV19	TRBJ2-1
ASSSHLAGQETQY	TRBV11-3	TRBJ2-5
ASTILGQGTEAF	TRBV5-6	TRBJ1-1
ASSQDLYGYT	TRBV7-9	TRBJ1-2
ASSIDQAGNQPQH	TRBV19	TRBJ1-5
ASSPGLATTDTQY	TRBV6-4	TRBJ2-3
ASSEYGAQY	TRBV2	TRBJ2-7
ASSYLTSGTDTQY	TRBV6-5	TRBJ2-3
AISESTGYEQY	TRBV10-3	TRBJ2-7
AWSPSGRRNEQF	TRBV30	TRBJ2-1
ASGTGGTNQPQH	TRBV10-2	TRBJ1-5
ASSPPSFQTYEQY	TRBV18	TRBJ2-7
AISARGEQF	TRBV10-3	TRBJ2-1
ASNPGLATDTQY	TRBV19	TRBJ2-3
ASTERGGAHQPQH	TRBV6-1	TRBJ1-5
ASTDGQSSYEQY	TRBV11-3	TRBJ2-7
ASSQDFRDISSYEQY	TRBV25-1	TRBJ2-7
ASSPAGWNQPQH	TRBV23-1	TRBJ1-5
AWSVVQDTRSDTQY	TRBV30	TRBJ2-3
ASSLGQMNTEAF	TRBV5-6	TRBJ1-1
ASSDPETGGAYTEAF	TRBV6-1	TRBJ1-1
ASSSTSGTYEQY	TRBV7-9	TRBJ2-7
AIRGTSGPEQF	TRBV10-3	TRBJ2-1
ASRSLPMNTEAF	TRBV21-1	TRBJ1-1
AWRASVSYEQY	TRBV30	TRBJ2-7
ASSLGVGQYGYT	TRBV5-4	TRBJ1-2
ASSQDPQGYKDGYT	TRBV14	TRBJ1-2
ASSKGEAGASRDNEQF	TRBV21-1	TRBJ2-1
ASSALGTGSSPLH	TRBV28	TRBJ1-6
ASSLNSGTQETQY	TRBV18	TRBJ2-5
ASSQGGGESSTSGYT	TRBV9	TRBJ1-2
ASSSGTGGMTDTQY	TRBV27	TRBJ2-3
AISDPGGSSYNEQF	TRBV10-3	TRBJ2-1
ASSNPYREFQNGYT	TRBV19	TRBJ1-2
ASSLDRVRRVGYEQY	TRBV5-4	TRBJ2-7
ASSYSQGNPNYGYT	TRBV6-5	TRBJ1-2
ASSQGLNEKLF	TRBV14	TRBJ1-4
ASSLAAGSLVNSPLH	TRBV13	TRBJ1-6
ASSLVERGGDTGELF	TRBV7-8	TRBJ2-2
AWAGQTNEKLF	TRBV30	TRBJ1-4
ASSLGDTEAF	TRBV5-1	TRBJ1-1
ASSRGGDSYEQY	TRBV5-4	TRBJ2-7
ATSRSSLNTEAF	TRBV15	TRBJ1-1
ASSPPGTGDTDTQY	TRBV18	TRBJ2-3